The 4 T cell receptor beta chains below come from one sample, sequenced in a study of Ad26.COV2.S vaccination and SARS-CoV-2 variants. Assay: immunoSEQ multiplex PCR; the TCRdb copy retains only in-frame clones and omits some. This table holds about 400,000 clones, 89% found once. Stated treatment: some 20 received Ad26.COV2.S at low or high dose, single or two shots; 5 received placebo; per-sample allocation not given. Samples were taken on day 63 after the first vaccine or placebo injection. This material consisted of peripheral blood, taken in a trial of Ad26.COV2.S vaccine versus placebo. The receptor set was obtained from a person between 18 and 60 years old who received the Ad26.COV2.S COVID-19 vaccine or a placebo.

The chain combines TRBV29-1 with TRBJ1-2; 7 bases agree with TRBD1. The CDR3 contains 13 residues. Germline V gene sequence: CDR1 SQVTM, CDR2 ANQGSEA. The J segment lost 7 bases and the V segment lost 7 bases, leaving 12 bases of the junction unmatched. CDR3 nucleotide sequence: TGCAGCGCTGGACAGGACTCCTCGGCTGGCTACACCTTC. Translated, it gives CSAGQDSSAGYTF.

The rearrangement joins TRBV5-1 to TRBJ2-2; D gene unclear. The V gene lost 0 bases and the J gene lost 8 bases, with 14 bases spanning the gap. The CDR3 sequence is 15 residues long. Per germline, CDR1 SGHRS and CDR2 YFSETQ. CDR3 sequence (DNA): TGCGCCAGCAGCTTGGGACCGACCAGTATTGGGGAGCTGTTTTTT. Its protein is CASSLGPTSIGELFF.

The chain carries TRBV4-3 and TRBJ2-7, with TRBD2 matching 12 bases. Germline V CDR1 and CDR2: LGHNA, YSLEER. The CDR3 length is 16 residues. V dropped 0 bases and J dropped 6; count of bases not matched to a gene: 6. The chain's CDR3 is CASSQDETSGSAEQYF. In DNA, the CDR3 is TGCGCCAGCAGCCAAGATGAGACTAGCGGGAGCGCCGAGCAGTACTTC.

The CDR3 sequence: CASRTTGYPYGYTF. The CDR3, as DNA: TGTGCCAGCAGAACCACAGGGTACCCATATGGCTACACCTTC. This chain connects TRBV28 to TRBJ1-2; D is possibly TRBD1 (6 bases). CDR1 is MDHEN, CDR2 SYDVKM, per germline. CDR3 length equals 14 residues. The V end lost 6 bases, the J end lost 5 bases, and 16 bases lay between the germline ends.